The 31 T cell receptor beta chains presented below share a single source sample, sequenced in a study of blood T cell repertoires in COVID-19 (TCRdb year 2020). The library was prepared using the immunoSEQ multiplex PCR assay. The immuneACCESS repertoire file appears here via TCRdb, limited to in-frame rearrangements. These files lack a portion of the clones; in checked studies, under half of the deficit traces to unresolved V genes, and the cause of the others is not known. The sample table contains some 80,000 clones; only one count was recorded for 75% to 85% of them. The ten biggest clones cover around 12% of the sample. The specimen sequenced was peripheral blood. Source of these receptors: a middle-aged woman with active or convalescent COVID-19.

The chain uses TRBV7-2 and TRBJ1-1; no firm D call. The germline V gene has CDR1 SGHTA and CDR2 FQGNSA. V shed 6 bases and J shed 11 bases, with 13 bases lying between them. The CDR3 has 11 amino acids. The CDR3 DNA is TGTGCCAGCAGTTTTGGTAGAGAGGCTTTCTTT. Its translation: CASSFGREAFF.

The gene calls are TRBV5-1 and TRBJ2-7; 12 bases are a match to TRBD1. The CDR3 is 19 amino acids. The J segment lost 0 bases and the V segment lost 4 bases, leaving 14 bases of the junction unmatched. Germline CDR1 and CDR2: SGHRS and YFSETQ. The CDR3 bases are TGCGCCAGCAGCCTATCCGGGACAGGGGGCTTGGGAAGCTCCTACGAGCAGTACTTC. Translation gives CASSLSGTGGLGSSYEQYF. Using reference TRBV5-1 and TRBJ2-7 for the parts outside the CDR3, the full variable domain is KAGVTQTPRYLIKTRGQQVTLSCSPISGHRSVSWYQQTPGQGLQFLFEYFSETQRNKGNFPGRFSGRQFSNSRSEMNVSTLELGDSALYLCASSLSGTGGLGSSYEQYFGPGTRLTVT.

The CDR3 DNA sequence: TGTGCCAGCAGCTTCGGACAGGGCGGTGTTACTGAAGCTTTCTTT. Translated: CASSFGQGGVTEAFF. This chain uses TRBV7-3 with TRBJ1-1; TRBD1 agrees at 8 bases. The CDR3 has 15 amino acids. J lost 5 bases, V lost 3 bases, and 8 bases had no gene match. Germline CDR1 reads SGHTA; CDR2 reads FQGTGA.

This chain links TRBV7-2 with TRBJ1-2, with 7 bases aligning to TRBD1. CDR3 length equals 13 residues. The V and J ends lost 4 bases and 7 bases, in that order; junction bases with no gene match: 6. CDR1 is SGHTA and CDR2 is FQGNSA in the germline V gene. The CDR3 DNA follows: TGTGCCAGCAGCTCCTGGACAGGCCGTGGCTACACCTTC. This codes for CASSSWTGRGYTF. Full variable domain (remainder filled in from reference TRBV7-2 and TRBJ1-2): GAGVSQSPSNKVTEKGKDVELRCDPISGHTALYWYRQSLGQGLEFLIYFQGNSAPDKSGLPSDRFSAERTGGSVSTLTIQRTQQEDSAVYLCASSSWTGRGYTFGSGTRLTVV.

CDR3 sequence reads: CASSFTGGPDTQYF. DNA for the CDR3: TGTGCCAGCAGCTTTACAGGGGGCCCAGATACGCAGTATTTT. V is TRBV7-3 and J is TRBJ2-3; 9 bases are shared with TRBD1. CDR1 and CDR2 (germline): SGHTA, FQGTGA. Trimming at V came to 3 bases and at J to 4 bases, leaving 2 bases not matched to a gene. This CDR3 is built from 14 residues. Together with reference TRBV7-3 and TRBJ2-3, the CDR3 gives the full variable domain: GAGVSQTPSNKVTEKGKYVELRCDPISGHTALYWYRQSLGQGPEFLIYFQGTGAADDSGLPNDRFFAVRPEGSVSTLKIQRTERGDSAVYLCASSFTGGPDTQYFGPGTRLTVL.

This chain connects TRBV27 to TRBJ2-5; 9 bases are a match to TRBD1. The CDR3 is 17 amino acids. In germline, CDR1 is MNHEY, CDR2 SMNVEV (reference sequence). V lost 5 bases to trimming and J lost 1 base; unmatched junction nucleotides: 11. This chain's CDR3 is CASSPGQGHPLQETQYF. As DNA, the CDR3 is TGTGCCAGCAGTCCGGGACAGGGCCATCCCCTCCAAGAGACCCAGTACTTC.

This clone was seen once. The chain links TRBV19 to TRBJ1-5; 7 bases map to TRBD1. Germline CDR1 LNHDA, CDR2 SQIVND (reference sequence). The CDR3 covers 14 residues. The V and J ends lost 3 bases and 7 bases, in that order; junction bases with no gene match: 6. The CDR3 reads CASSMQGERQPQHF. In nucleotides, the CDR3 is TGTGCCAGTAGTATGCAGGGGGAACGGCAGCCCCAGCATTTT.

This rearrangement joins TRBV7-3 to TRBJ2-7; 10 bases fit TRBD2. With 0 bases clipped from V and 5 bases from J, the junction kept 4 bases outside the gene matches. Germline loops: CDR1 SGHTA, CDR2 FQGTGA. The CDR3 loop spans 15 amino acids. For the CDR3, the DNA is TGTGCCAGCAGCTTAACAGCGGGGGGGCTCAACGAGCAGTACTTC. Residues: CASSLTAGGLNEQYF.

The V and J genes are TRBV5-1 and TRBJ1-3, with TRBD1 matching 8 bases. Germline CDR1 SGHRS, CDR2 YFSETQ. This CDR3 comprises 17 residues. The V gene end was trimmed by 4 bases and the J gene end by 1 base; junction bases not matched to a gene: 10. DNA of the CDR3: TGCGCCAGCAGCGTAACTCCGCGGACAGGGTCTGGAAACACCATATATTTT. This sequence encodes CASSVTPRTGSGNTIYF.

This clone showed up just once. The gene calls are TRBV6-5 and TRBJ2-1; 7 bases agree with TRBD1. Germline CDR1 is MNHEY and CDR2 is SVGAGI. The J segment lost 5 bases and the V segment lost 10 bases, leaving 11 bases of the junction unmatched. The CDR3 covers 14 residues. For the CDR3, the DNA is TGTGCCACCCACGGGACAGCCATAAACAATGAGCAGTTCTTC. Its protein product is CATHGTAINNEQFF.

This chain links TRBV11-3 with TRBJ1-4; TRBD1 matches 8 bases. The CDR3 length is 15 residues. CDR1 and CDR2 (germline): SGHNT, YENEEA. V was pared by 5 bases and J by 3 bases, with 5 bases of the junction left unmatched. CDR3 DNA: TGTGCCAGCAGCCCCGGACAGGGCTCTAATGAAAAACTGTTTTTT. Its translation is CASSPGQGSNEKLFF.

The rearrangement uses TRBV12-5 and TRBJ1-6; D unclear. CDR3 length: 17 residues. Germline CDR1 reads LGHNT; CDR2 reads FRNRAP. V was pared by 0 bases and J by 7 bases, with 16 bases between. CDR3 in amino acids: CASGLVRSIPANSPLHF. DNA for the CDR3: TGTGCTAGTGGTTTGGTACGGAGCATACCCGCCAATTCACCCCTCCACTTT.

This chain links TRBV7-2 with TRBJ2-1, with 14 bases lining up with TRBD2. Germline lookup yields CDR1 SGHTA and CDR2 FQGNSA. Trimming took 5 bases from V and 3 from J; bases not matched to a gene: 12. The CDR3 runs 19 residues. CDR3 sequence (DNA): TGTGCCAGCAGCCTACTTACACGACTAGCGGGGGGGAGCTACAATGAGCAGTTCTTC. The encoded protein is CASSLLTRLAGGSYNEQFF.

This chain links TRBV7-8 with TRBJ2-1, with 8 bases aligning to TRBD1. The ends lost 1 base at V and 3 bases at J; junction bases unmatched: 8. The CDR3 contains 17 residues. Germline-derived CDR1 and CDR2 are SGHVS and FQNEAQ. This CDR3 reads CASSLGGGTGGYNEQFF. The CDR3 DNA follows: TGTGCCAGCAGCTTAGGAGGGGGAACAGGGGGCTACAATGAGCAGTTCTTC.

There are a few counts of this clone. The gene calls are TRBV2 and TRBJ1-6; D unclear. The V end lost 1 base, the J end lost 8 bases, and 6 bases lay between the germline ends. This CDR3 region has 13 residues. Per germline, CDR1 SNHLY and CDR2 FYNNEI. The CDR3 is CASSEEDYSPLHF. CDR3 sequence (DNA): TGTGCCAGCAGTGAAGAGGACTATTCACCCCTCCACTTT.

The chain uses TRBV18 and TRBJ1-1, with TRBD1 as a possible D gene (5 bases). Germline CDR1 is KGHSH and CDR2 is LQKENI. The CDR3 has 15 amino acids. Between the trimmed V and J ends, which lost 2 bases and 4 bases, there was a span of 14 bases. The CDR3 DNA reads TGTGCCAGCTCACCAGTGACACTTAGGGGCACTGAAGCTTTCTTT. Its translation: CASSPVTLRGTEAFF.

There are a few counts of this clone. Other DNA sequences in the sample encode the same CDR3. This chain links TRBV5-1 with TRBJ2-7; D is unclear. The CDR3 is made up of 14 amino acids. V was pared by 0 bases and J by 1 base, with 8 bases between. Per germline, CDR1 SGHRS and CDR2 YFSETQ. As DNA, the CDR3 is TGCGCCAGCAGCTTGGCGCCCGGTTCCTACGAGCAGTACTTC. Translation: CASSLAPGSYEQYF. The variable domain in full, completed from reference TRBV5-1 and TRBJ2-7, reads KAGVTQTPRYLIKTRGQQVTLSCSPISGHRSVSWYQQTPGQGLQFLFEYFSETQRNKGNFPGRFSGRQFSNSRSEMNVSTLELGDSALYLCASSLAPGSYEQYFGPGTRLTVT.

V gene TRBV4-2 combines with J gene TRBJ2-7; D is perhaps TRBD1 (7 bases). The V and J ends lost 3 bases and 3 bases respectively, with 18 bases between them. There are 16 residues in the CDR3. The germline CDR1 and CDR2 sequences are LGHNA and YNFKEQ. The CDR3 region has the DNA TGTGCCAGCAGCCAGGCGGGACAGTCGATCTTCTACGAGCAGTACTTC. Translated: CASSQAGQSIFYEQYF.

V usage is TRBV11-2 and J usage is TRBJ2-5; D may be TRBD1 (5 bases). The CDR3 length is 16 residues. Germline-derived CDR1 and CDR2 are SGHAT and FQNNGV. Trimming pared 7 bases from V and 5 bases from J, leaving 23 bases between. The CDR3, as DNA: TGTGCCAGCATTCACTCCCTTGGGGCCCGAGGCGAGACCCAGTACTTC. Protein: CASIHSLGARGETQYF.

The V call is TRBV19, the J call TRBJ1-2; 9 bases agree with TRBD1. Per the germline V gene, CDR1 is LNHDA and CDR2 is SQIVND (reference sequence). The V segment lost 3 bases and the J segment 5 bases; nucleotides outside the gene matches: 7. The CDR3 is made up of 15 amino acids. The CDR3 nucleotides are TGTGCCAGTAGTATGGGGACAGGGCCTGAATATGGCTACACCTTC. As protein: CASSMGTGPEYGYTF.

This chain links TRBV7-9 with TRBJ1-2; a weak D match, TRBD1 (6 bases). Germline CDR1 and CDR2: SEHNR and FQNEAQ (reference sequence). The CDR3 totals 14 residues. Deletions cut 0 bases from V and 10 bases from J, with 15 bases between. CDR3 loop: CASSLAADSPTYTF. The CDR3 DNA is TGTGCCAGCAGCTTAGCTGCGGACAGTCCGACCTACACCTTC.

Details on this clone: The sample contains more than one DNA sequence encoding this CDR3. The chain links TRBV27 to TRBJ1-1; D not certain. This CDR3 region has 13 residues. V was clipped by 1 base and J by 3 bases, with 6 bases between them. Germline CDR1 and CDR2: MNHEY and SMNVEV (reference sequence). CDR3 protein: CASSLYPYTEAFF. DNA of the CDR3: TGTGCCAGCAGTTTATATCCTTACACTGAAGCTTTCTTT.

CDR3: CSVEFGGEEQYF. The CDR3 bases are TGCAGCGTTGAATTCGGGGGGGAAGAGCAGTACTTC. This sequence joins TRBV29-1 and TRBJ2-7, with 8 bases aligning to TRBD2. This CDR3 has 12 residues. J gave up 7 bases and V 2 bases, and 4 bases lay outside the gene matches. The germline V gene has CDR1 SQVTM and CDR2 ANQGSEA.

The chain carries TRBV2 and TRBJ1-1, with TRBD1 as a possible D gene (6 bases). V was trimmed by 9 bases and J by 0 bases, leaving 14 bases between them. The CDR3 runs to 14 residues. Per the germline V gene, CDR1 is SNHLY and CDR2 is FYNNEI. The chain's CDR3 is CARTTDSLNTEAFF. CDR3 DNA sequence: TGTGCCAGAACGACGGACAGTTTGAACACTGAAGCTTTCTTT.

This clone was seen once. The chain is built from TRBV6-5 and TRBJ2-7, with D perhaps matching TRBD2 (5 bases). CDR1 is MNHEY, CDR2 SVGAGI, per germline. The CDR3 extends over 13 amino acids. Trimming left V 5 bases short and J 4 bases short, with 12 bases between. The CDR3 reads CASSPWTLYEQYF. The CDR3 DNA reads as TGTGCCAGCAGTCCGTGGACTCTTTACGAGCAGTACTTC.

The chain couples TRBV7-9 to TRBJ1-2; D might be TRBD1 (6 bases). Looked up from germline, CDR1 is SEHNR and CDR2 is FQNEAQ (reference sequence). CDR3 length equals 14 residues. V was shortened by 5 bases and J by 7 bases, with 17 bases between the two germline ends. As DNA, the CDR3 is TGTGCCAGCAGCCACTTACAGGGAGCTTCTGGCTACACCTTC. It yields the protein CASSHLQGASGYTF.

The chain links TRBV7-9 to TRBJ1-1; D may be TRBD1 (6 bases). The V gene's germline CDR1 is SEHNR and CDR2 FQNEAQ (reference sequence). Trimming pared 8 bases from V and 3 bases from J, leaving 16 bases between. This CDR3 is built from 14 residues. DNA for the CDR3: TGTGCCAGCTATATGGGGGCGGGGGACACTGAAGCTTTCTTT. It specifies CASYMGAGDTEAFF. The variable domain in full, completed from reference TRBV7-9 and TRBJ1-1, reads DTGVSQNPRHKITKRGQNVTFRCDPISEHNRLYWYRQTLGQGPEFLTYFQNEAQLEKSRLLSDRFSAERPKGSFSTLEIQRTEQGDSAMYLCASYMGAGDTEAFFGQGTRLTVV.

V gene TRBV5-1 combines with J gene TRBJ2-5, with 13 bases identical to TRBD2. In germline, CDR1 is SGHRS, CDR2 YFSETQ. This CDR3 is 19 amino acids long. The junction had 16 bases not matched to a gene; V was cut back by 4 bases and J by 4 bases. The DNA of the CDR3 is TGCGCCAGCAGCCTCGCCCCGACTAGCGGGGGGCCGGATTCAGAGACCCAGTACTTC. This encodes CASSLAPTSGGPDSETQYF.

Only one count was recorded for this clone. V gene TRBV18 combines with J gene TRBJ2-7, with 7 positions matching TRBD2. The germline V gene encodes CDR1 KGHSH and CDR2 LQKENI. The trim removed 3 bases at V and 5 bases at J, leaving 10 bases unmatched. The CDR3 has 15 residues. In DNA form, the CDR3 reads TGTGCCAGCTCACCCCCGGGCGGGGGTTTAAACGAGCAGTACTTC. Translating it yields CASSPPGGGLNEQYF.

The chain carries TRBV28 and TRBJ2-1, with 14 bases aligning to TRBD2. CDR3 length: 19 amino acids. The V gene end was trimmed by 4 bases and the J gene end by 0 bases; junction bases not matched to a gene: 8. The germline gives CDR1 MDHEN, CDR2 SYDVKM. Here the CDR3 reads CASSSTSGRAQSSYNEQFF. CDR3 sequence (DNA): TGTGCCAGCAGTTCGACTAGCGGGAGGGCCCAGAGCTCCTACAATGAGCAGTTCTTC. Variable domain in full (rest from reference TRBV28 and TRBJ2-1): DVKVTQSSRYLVKRTGEKVFLECVQDMDHENMFWYRQDPGLGLRLIYFSYDVKMKEKGDIPEGYSVSREKKERFSLILESASTNQTSMYLCASSSTSGRAQSSYNEQFFGPGTRLTVL.

V and J are TRBV11-3 and TRBJ2-4; D is uncertain. Trimming pared 6 bases from V and 0 bases from J, leaving 12 bases between. Germline V gene lookup returns CDR1 SGHNT and CDR2 YENEEA. This CDR3 has 15 residues. CDR3 sequence reads: CASSLLGLAKNIQYF. CDR3 in DNA: TGTGCCAGCAGTCTCCTCGGTTTAGCCAAAAACATTCAGTACTTC.